Reported below is one T cell receptor beta chain. This specimen belongs to a study of brain T cells in children with intractable seizures. Germline CDR1 reads SGDLS; CDR2 reads YYNGEE. The CDR3 is made up of 13 amino acids. Trimming at V came to 3 bases and at J to 6 bases, leaving 1 base not matched to a gene. TCRdb's table, derived via immunoSEQ multiplex PCR, lists solely in-frame clones and lacks some. The sample includes a few hundred thousand clones, 93% seen only once; the top ten take around 6%. Regarding time point: blood from clinic visit 5 months post-surgery; TSC patient then seizure free. Sequencing was limited to surgery cases with top T cell transcript signatures in brain tissue.

Sequences were derived from peripheral blood, sampled more than 4 months after surgery. V usage is TRBV9 and J usage is TRBJ1-4; TRBD1 matches at 8 bases. The TCR was taken from a boy younger than two with tuberous sclerosis and intractable seizures. CDR3 sequence (DNA): TGTGCCAGCAGCGCGACAGGGGATGAAAAACTGTTTTTT. Translating it yields CASSATGDEKLFF.